This T cell receptor (beta chain) was obtained from a study of T-cell reconstitution after alpha-beta-depleted transplantation in children. Library preparation (for TCRbeta) was performed with unique molecular identifiers. Using its own MiXCR run on the PCR reads, TCRdb lists one record per CDR3 protein. The sample consists of over 300,000 distinct CDR3 sequences, about 9.4% of them appearing once. There are 16 residues in the CDR3. V lost 6 bases to trimming and J lost 5 bases; unmatched junction nucleotides: 8. The specimen was PBMCs from the stem cell graft donor, collected from the stem cell graft. The sequence came from a human donor who donated a stem cell graft to a child with acute lymphoblastic leukemia. The genes are TRBV12-3 or TRBV12-4 and TRBJ2-1; 12 nucleotides line up with TRBD2. CDR3: CASRPTSGRGNNEQFF. In DNA form, the CDR3 reads TGTGCCAGCAGGCCGACTAGCGGGAGAGGTAACAATGAGCAGTTCTTC.